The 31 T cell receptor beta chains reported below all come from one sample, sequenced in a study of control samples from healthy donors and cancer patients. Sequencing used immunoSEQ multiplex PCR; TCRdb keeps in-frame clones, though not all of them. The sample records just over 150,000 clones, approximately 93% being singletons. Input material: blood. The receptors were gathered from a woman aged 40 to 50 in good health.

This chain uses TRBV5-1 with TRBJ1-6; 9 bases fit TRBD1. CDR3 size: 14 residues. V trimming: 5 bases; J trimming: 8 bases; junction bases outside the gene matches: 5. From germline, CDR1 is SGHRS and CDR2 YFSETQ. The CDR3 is CASRAGDRDSPLHF. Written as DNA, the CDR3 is TGCGCCAGCAGGGCGGGGGACAGGGATTCACCCCTCCACTTT.

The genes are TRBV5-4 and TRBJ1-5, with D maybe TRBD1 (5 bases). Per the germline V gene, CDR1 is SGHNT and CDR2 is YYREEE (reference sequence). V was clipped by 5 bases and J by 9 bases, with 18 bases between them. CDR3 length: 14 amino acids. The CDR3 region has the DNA TGTGCCAGCAGTCTTGACAGTTCCTCGGGGCCCCAGCATTTT. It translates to CASSLDSSSGPQHF.

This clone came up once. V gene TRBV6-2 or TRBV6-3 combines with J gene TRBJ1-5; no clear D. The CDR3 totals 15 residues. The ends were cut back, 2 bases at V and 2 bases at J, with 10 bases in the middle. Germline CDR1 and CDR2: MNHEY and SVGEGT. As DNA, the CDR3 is TGTGCCAGCAGTTACGAGGGTCCGGGCAATCAGCCCCAGCATTTT. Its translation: CASSYEGPGNQPQHF.

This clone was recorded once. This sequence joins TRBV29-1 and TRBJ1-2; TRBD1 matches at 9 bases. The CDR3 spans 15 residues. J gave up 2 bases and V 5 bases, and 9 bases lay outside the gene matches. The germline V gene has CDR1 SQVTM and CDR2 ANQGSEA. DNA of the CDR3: TGCAGCGTTCCAACCGGGACAGGGTTAAACTATGGCTACACCTTC. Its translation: CSVPTGTGLNYGYTF.

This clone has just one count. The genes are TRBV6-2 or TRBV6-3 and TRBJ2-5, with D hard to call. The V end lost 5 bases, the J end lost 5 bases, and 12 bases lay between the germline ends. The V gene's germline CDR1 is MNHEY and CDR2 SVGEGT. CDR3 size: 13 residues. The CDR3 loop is CASSLWFGETQYF. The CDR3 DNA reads TGTGCCAGCAGTCTGTGGTTTGGGGAGACCCAGTACTTC.

CDR3 coding DNA: TGCGCCAGCAGGCCGGACAGGGGCTACGAGCAGTACTTC. As protein: CASRPDRGYEQYF. V is TRBV10-1 and J is TRBJ2-7; 9 bases match TRBD1. The CDR3 loop spans 13 amino acids. Per germline, CDR1 WNHNN and CDR2 SYGVQD (reference sequence). With V trimmed by 6 bases and J by 3 bases, 3 bases remained unmatched.

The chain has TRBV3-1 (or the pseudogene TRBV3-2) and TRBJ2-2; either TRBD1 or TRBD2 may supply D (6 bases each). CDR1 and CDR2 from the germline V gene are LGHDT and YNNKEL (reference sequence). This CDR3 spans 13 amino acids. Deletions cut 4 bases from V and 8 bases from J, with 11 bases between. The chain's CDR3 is CASSLRGPGELFF. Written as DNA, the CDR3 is TGTGCCAGCAGCCTCCGGGGGCCGGGGGAGCTGTTTTTT.

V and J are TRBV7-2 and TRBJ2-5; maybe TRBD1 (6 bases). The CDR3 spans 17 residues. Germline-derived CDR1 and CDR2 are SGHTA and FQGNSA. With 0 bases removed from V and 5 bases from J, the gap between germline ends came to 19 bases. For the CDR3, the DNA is TGTGCCAGCAGCTTAGCCCGTTCGAGGGGGATTTTGGAGACCCAGTACTTC. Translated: CASSLARSRGILETQYF.

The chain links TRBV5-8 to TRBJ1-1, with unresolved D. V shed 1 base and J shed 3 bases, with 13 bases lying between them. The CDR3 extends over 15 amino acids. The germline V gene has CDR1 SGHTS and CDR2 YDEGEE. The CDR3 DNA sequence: TGTGCCAGCAGCTTGAAACTTCATGGACACACTGAAGCTTTCTTT. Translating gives CASSLKLHGHTEAFF.

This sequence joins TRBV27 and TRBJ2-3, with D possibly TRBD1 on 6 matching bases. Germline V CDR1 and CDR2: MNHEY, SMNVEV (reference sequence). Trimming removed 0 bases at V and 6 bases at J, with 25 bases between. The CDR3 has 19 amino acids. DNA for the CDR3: TGTGCCAGCAGTTTATCGACGAAGATAGGCCAGGGGTTATCTGATACGCAGTATTTT. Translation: CASSLSTKIGQGLSDTQYF.

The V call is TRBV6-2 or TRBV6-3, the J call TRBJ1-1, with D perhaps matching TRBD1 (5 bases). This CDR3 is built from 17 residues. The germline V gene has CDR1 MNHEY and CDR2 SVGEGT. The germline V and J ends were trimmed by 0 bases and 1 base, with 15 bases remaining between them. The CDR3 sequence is CASSYSYGGVENTEAFF. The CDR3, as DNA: TGTGCCAGCAGTTACTCGTATGGGGGTGTTGAGAACACTGAAGCTTTCTTT.

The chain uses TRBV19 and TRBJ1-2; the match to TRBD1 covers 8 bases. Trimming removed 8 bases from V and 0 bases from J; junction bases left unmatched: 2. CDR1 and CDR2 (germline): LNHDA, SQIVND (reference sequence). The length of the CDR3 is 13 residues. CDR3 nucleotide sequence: TGTGCCAGTCGGACAGGGCCTAACTATGGCTACACCTTC. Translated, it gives CASRTGPNYGYTF.

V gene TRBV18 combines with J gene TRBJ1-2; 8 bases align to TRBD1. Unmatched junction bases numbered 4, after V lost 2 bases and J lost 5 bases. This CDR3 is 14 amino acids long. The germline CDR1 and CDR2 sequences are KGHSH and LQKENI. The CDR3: CASSPSGQAYGYTF. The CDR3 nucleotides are TGTGCCAGCTCACCATCGGGACAGGCGTATGGCTACACCTTC.

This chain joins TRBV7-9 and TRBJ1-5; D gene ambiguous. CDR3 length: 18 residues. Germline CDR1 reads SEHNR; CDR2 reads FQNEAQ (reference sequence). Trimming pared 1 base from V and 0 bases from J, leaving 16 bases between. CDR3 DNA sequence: TGTGCCAGCAGCTTAGATCTGGTCGGAGCCTATAGCAATCAGCCCCAGCATTTT. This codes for CASSLDLVGAYSNQPQHF.

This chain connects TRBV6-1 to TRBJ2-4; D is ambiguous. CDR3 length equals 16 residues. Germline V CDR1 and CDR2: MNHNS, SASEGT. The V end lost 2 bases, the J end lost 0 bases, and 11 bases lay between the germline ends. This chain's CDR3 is CASSEPLTLAKNIQYF. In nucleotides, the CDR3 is TGTGCCAGCAGTGAACCCCTAACCCTAGCCAAAAACATTCAGTACTTC.

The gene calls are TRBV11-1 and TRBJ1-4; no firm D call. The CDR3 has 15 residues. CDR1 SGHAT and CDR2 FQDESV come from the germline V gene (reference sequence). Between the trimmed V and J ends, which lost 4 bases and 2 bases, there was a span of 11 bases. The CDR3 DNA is TGTGCCAGCAGCTCAAAGACCGGGACTAATGAAAAACTGTTTTTT. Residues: CASSSKTGTNEKLFF. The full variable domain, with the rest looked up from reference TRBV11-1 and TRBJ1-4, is EAEVAQSPRYKITEKSQAVAFWCDPISGHATLYWYRQILGQGPELLVQFQDESVVDDSQLPKDRFSAERLKGVDSTLKIQPAELGDSAMYLCASSSKTGTNEKLFFGSGTQLSVL.

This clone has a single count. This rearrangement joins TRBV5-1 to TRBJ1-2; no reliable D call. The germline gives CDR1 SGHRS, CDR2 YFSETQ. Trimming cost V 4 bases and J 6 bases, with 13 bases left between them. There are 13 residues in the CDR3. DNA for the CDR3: TGCGCCAGCAGCCTAACAAAAAACGATGGCTACACCTTC. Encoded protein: CASSLTKNDGYTF.

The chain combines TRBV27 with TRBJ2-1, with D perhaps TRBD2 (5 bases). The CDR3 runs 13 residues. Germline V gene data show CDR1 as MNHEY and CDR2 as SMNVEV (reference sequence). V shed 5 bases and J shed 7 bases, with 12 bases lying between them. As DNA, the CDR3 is TGTGCCAGCAGTCCCCGAGAGGGAAATGAGCAGTTCTTC. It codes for CASSPREGNEQFF.

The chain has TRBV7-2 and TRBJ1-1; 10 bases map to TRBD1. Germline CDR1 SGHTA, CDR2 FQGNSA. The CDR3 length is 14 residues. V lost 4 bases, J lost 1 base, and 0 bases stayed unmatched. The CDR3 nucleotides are TGTGCCAGCAGCTGGGACAGGGGGAACACTGAAGCTTTCTTT. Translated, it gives CASSWDRGNTEAFF.

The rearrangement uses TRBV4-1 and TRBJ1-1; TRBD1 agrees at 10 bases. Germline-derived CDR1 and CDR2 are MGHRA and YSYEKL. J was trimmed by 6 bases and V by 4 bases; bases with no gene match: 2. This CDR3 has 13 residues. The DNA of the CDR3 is TGCGCCAGCAGCCGGGACAGGGGCGCTGAAGCTTTCTTT. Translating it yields CASSRDRGAEAFF.

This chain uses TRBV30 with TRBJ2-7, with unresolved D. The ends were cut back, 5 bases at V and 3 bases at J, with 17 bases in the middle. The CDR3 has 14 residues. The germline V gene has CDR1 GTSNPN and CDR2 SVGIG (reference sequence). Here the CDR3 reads CAWGSILGNYEQYF. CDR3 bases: TGTGCCTGGGGCAGCATCCTCGGAAACTACGAGCAGTACTTC.

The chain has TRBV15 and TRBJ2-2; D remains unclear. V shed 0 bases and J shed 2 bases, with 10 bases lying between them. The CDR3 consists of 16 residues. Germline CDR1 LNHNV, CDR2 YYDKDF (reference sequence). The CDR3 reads CATSRDPVANTGELFF. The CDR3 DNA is TGTGCCACCAGCAGAGACCCGGTAGCCAACACCGGGGAGCTGTTTTTT. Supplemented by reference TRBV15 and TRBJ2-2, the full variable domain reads DAMVIQNPRYQVTQFGKPVTLSCSQTLNHNVMYWYQQKSSQAPKLLFHYYDKDFNNEADTPDNFQSRRPNTSFCFLDIRSPGLGDTAMYLCATSRDPVANTGELFFGEGSRLTVL.

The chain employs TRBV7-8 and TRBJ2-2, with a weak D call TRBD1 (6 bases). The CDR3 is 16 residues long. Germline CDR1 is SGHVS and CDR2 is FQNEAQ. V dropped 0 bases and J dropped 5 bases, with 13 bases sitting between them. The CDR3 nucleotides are TGTGCCAGCAGCTTAGCGGACTGGGGGCCAACCGGGGAGCTGTTTTTT. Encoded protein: CASSLADWGPTGELFF.

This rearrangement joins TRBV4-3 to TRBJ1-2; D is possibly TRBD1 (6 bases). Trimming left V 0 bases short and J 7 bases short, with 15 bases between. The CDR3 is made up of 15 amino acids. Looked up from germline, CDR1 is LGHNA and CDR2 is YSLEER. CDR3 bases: TGCGCCAGCAGCCAAGAGGGCAGGGGTCGGGCTGGCTACACCTTC. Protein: CASSQEGRGRAGYTF.

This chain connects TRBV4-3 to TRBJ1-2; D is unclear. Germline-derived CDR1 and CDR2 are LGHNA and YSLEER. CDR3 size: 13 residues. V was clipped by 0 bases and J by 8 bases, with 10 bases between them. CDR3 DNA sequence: TGCGCCAGCAGCCAAGACCAGTTTTCGGGCTACACCTTC. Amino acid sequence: CASSQDQFSGYTF.

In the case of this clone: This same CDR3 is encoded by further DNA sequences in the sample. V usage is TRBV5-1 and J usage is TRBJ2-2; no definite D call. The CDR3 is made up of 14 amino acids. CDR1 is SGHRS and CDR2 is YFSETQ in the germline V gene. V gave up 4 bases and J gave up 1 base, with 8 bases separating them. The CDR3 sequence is CASSPDGNTGELFF. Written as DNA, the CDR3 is TGCGCCAGCAGCCCGGACGGGAACACCGGGGAGCTGTTTTTT.

The CDR3 here is CASSQADWKSYEQYF. The CDR3 coding sequence is TGTGCCAGCAGCCAGGCGGACTGGAAATCCTACGAGCAGTACTTC. The chain carries TRBV3-1 (or the pseudogene TRBV3-2) and TRBJ2-7, with a weak D call TRBD2 (5 bases). V was trimmed by 3 bases and J by 1 base, leaving 13 bases between them. In germline, CDR1 is LGHDT, CDR2 YNNKEL (reference sequence). The CDR3 has 15 residues.

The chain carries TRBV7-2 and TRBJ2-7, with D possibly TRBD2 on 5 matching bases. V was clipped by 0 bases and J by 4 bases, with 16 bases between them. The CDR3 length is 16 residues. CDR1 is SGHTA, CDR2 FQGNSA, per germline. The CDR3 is CASSLAPSGTLYEQYF. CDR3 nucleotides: TGTGCCAGCAGCTTAGCGCCGAGCGGAACTCTTTACGAGCAGTACTTC.

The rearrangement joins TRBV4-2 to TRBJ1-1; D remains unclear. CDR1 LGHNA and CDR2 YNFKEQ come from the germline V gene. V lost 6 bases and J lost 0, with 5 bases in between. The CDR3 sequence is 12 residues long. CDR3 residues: CASRDLNTEAFF. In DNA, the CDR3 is TGTGCCAGCAGAGACCTGAACACTGAAGCTTTCTTT.

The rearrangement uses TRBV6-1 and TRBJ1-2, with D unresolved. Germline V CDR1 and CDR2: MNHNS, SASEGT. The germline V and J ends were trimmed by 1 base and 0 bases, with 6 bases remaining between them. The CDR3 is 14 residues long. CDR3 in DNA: TGTGCCAGCAGTGAAGGAACAGCTAACTATGGCTACACCTTC. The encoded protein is CASSEGTANYGYTF.

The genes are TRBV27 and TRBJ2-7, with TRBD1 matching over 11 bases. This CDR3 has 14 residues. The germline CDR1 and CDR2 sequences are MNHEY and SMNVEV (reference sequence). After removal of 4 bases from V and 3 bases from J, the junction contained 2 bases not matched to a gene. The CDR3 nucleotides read TGTGCCAGCAGTTGGGGACAGGGGGTCTACGAGCAGTACTTC. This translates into CASSWGQGVYEQYF.